This T cell receptor beta chain was captured in a study of cytomegalovirus exposure and HLA in healthy donors. On the study more broadly: HLA-typed donors were the source of some 80 million unique TCRs, which an early data release held.

A note on this clone: The antigen is undetermined.

Primers included in the PCR were 60 Vbeta and 13 Jbeta primers. Some clones are missing from TCRdb's copy, which holds only in-frame ones; the method was immunoSEQ multiplex PCR. Of about 120,000 clones in the sample, 70% to 80% are singletons; the top ten hold 2.7%. Study-wide results and limits: Later analysis suggested most CMV-associated TCR beta chains were HLA-restricted. Specificity for CMV antigens was confirmed in vitro for a few of the CMV-associated chains.

The V gene lost 4 bases and the J gene lost 2 bases, with 12 bases spanning the gap. The CDR3 runs 14 residues. Germline loops: CDR1 SGHTA, CDR2 FQGNSA. The rearrangement uses TRBV7-2 and TRBJ2-7; TRBD1 might be the D (6 bases). The sequence was collected from a middle-aged woman in good health and CMV-seropositive. Sequencing was done on a sample of PBMCs. The CDR3 sequence is CASSSQGGAYEQYF. CDR3 in DNA: TGTGCCAGCAGCTCACAGGGCGGCGCCTACGAGCAGTACTTC.